This T cell receptor beta chain was observed in a study of cytomegalovirus exposure and HLA in healthy donors. Study-wide findings and caveats: In a later analysis, most CMV-associated TCR beta chains appeared HLA-restricted. HLA alleles were associated with 15,000 to 20,000 TCR beta sequences in a later analysis at 0.05 false discovery rate.

PCR was performed using 60 Vbeta and 13 Jbeta primers. The table came from immunoSEQ multiplex PCR; TCRdb's copy has only in-frame clones and leaves some out. Of 150,000 to 200,000 clones in the sample, approximately 70% were seen once. Remarks on this clone: Its antigen is as yet unknown.

CDR3 size: 14 residues. In germline, CDR1 is MNHEY, CDR2 SVGAGI. Germline trimming cut 6 bases from V and 4 bases from J; bases unmatched to any gene: 8. The TCR originated in a man aged 40-49 years in good health and CMV-seropositive. Sequenced material: PBMCs. The chain couples TRBV6-5 to TRBJ1-2, with 7 bases matching TRBD1. The CDR3 region has the DNA TGTGCCAGCAGATCGGCCGGGACAGTCTATGGCTACACCTTC. It encodes CASRSAGTVYGYTF.